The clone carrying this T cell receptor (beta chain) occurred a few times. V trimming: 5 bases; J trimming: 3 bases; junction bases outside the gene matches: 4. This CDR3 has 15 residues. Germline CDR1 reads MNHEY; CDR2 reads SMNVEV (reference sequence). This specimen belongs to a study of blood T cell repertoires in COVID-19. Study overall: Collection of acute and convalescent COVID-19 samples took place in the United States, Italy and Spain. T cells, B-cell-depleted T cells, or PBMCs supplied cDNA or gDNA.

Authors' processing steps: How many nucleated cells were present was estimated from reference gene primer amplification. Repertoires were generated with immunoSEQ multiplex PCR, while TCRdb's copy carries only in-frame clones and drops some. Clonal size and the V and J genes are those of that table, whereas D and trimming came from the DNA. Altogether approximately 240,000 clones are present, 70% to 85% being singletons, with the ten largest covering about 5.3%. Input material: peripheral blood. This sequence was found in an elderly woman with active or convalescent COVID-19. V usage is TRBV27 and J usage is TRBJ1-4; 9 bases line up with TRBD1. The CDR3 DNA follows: TGTGCCAGCAGTCCACAGGGGGCTGCTAATGAAAAACTGTTTTTT. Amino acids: CASSPQGAANEKLFF.